Below, 20 T cell receptor beta chains from the same sample are listed, as sequenced in a study of read filtering for tumor transcriptome and immune sequencing. The library was built from roughly 400 ng RNA with molecular barcoded adaptors for alpha/delta and beta/gamma chains. TCRdb recomputed calls from the reads with MiXCR, one row per CDR3 protein. Of around 130,000 distinct CDR3 sequences in the sample, around 14% were seen once. The sequenced sample was a population of CD138-negative cells sorted from bone marrow. The receptors originated from a donor aged 40 or older with multiple myeloma.

The table lists this clonotype with many counts. The chain employs TRBV7-9 and TRBJ2-3; TRBD2 matches at 8 bases. Trimming took 7 bases from V and 4 from J; bases not matched to a gene: 7. This CDR3 comprises 14 residues. CDR1 is SEHNR and CDR2 is FQNEAQ in the germline V gene (reference sequence). Here the CDR3 reads CASKSGSGPDTQYF. As DNA, the CDR3 is TGTGCCAGCAAAAGCGGGAGTGGGCCAGATACGCAGTATTTT.

This clonotype was counted between two and nine times. V and J are TRBV12-3 or TRBV12-4 and TRBJ2-3; D is possibly TRBD1 or TRBD2 (5 bases each). There are 13 residues in the CDR3. CDR3 loop: CASRDGSTDTQYF. CDR3 DNA: TGTGCTAGCCGGGACGGTAGCACAGATACGCAGTATTTT.

The chain couples TRBV5-4 to TRBJ2-7, with TRBD1 matching over 11 bases. The CDR3 has 15 amino acids. J was trimmed by 3 bases and V by 4 bases; bases with no gene match: 6. CDR1 SGHNT and CDR2 YYREEE come from the germline V gene (reference sequence). Here the CDR3 DNA reads TGTGCCAGCAGCCCCGGGACAGGGGGATACTACGAGCAGTACTTC. It translates to CASSPGTGGYYEQYF.

This clonotype was seen a handful of times. The rearrangement joins TRBV30 to TRBJ2-7, with 8 bases matching TRBD1. Per germline, CDR1 GTSNPN and CDR2 SVGIG (reference sequence). The V and J ends lost 3 bases and 3 bases, in that order; junction bases with no gene match: 1. There are 12 residues in the CDR3. CDR3 DNA: TGTGCCTGGAGGGGACAGGACTACGAGCAGTACTTC. It is translated as CAWRGQDYEQYF.

This clonotype was seen at least ten times. CDR3 coding DNA: TGCAGTGCTAGAGATTCAGCGGGACCCTACGAGCAGTACTTC. As protein: CSARDSAGPYEQYF. V gene TRBV20-1 combines with J gene TRBJ2-7; 7 bases fit TRBD2. The CDR3 sequence is 14 residues long. Germline V gene data show CDR1 as DFQATT and CDR2 as SNEGSKA (reference sequence). With V trimmed by 0 bases and J by 2 bases, 4 bases remained unmatched.

This clonotype showed up many times. This sequence joins TRBV7-7 and TRBJ2-6; TRBD1 might be the D (6 bases). The CDR3 has 19 amino acids. The V and J ends lost 1 base and 0 bases respectively, with 16 bases between them. Germline V CDR1 and CDR2: SSHAT, FNYEAQ (reference sequence). The CDR3 DNA sequence: TGTGCCAGCAGCTTAGATCCTCCAGGGGCCGTCTCTGGGGCCAACGTCCTGACTTTC. Translating it yields CASSLDPPGAVSGANVLTF.

This clonotype was recorded at least ten times. The chain couples TRBV18 to TRBJ2-1; D is possibly TRBD2 (6 bases). V was pared by 2 bases and J by 8 bases, with 16 bases between. The germline V gene encodes CDR1 KGHSH and CDR2 LQKENI. The CDR3 sequence is 15 residues long. The CDR3 DNA follows: TGTGCCAGCTCACCAATTACGGGAGTAGGCGATGAGCAGTTCTTC. It specifies CASSPITGVGDEQFF.

This clonotype was observed a handful of times. A much larger clone lies one base from this, so it may be a read error. This chain links TRBV7-8 with TRBJ2-1, with D tentatively TRBD2 (5 bases). The V end lost 1 base, the J end lost 12 bases, and 13 bases lay between the germline ends. Germline-derived CDR1 and CDR2 are SGHVS and FQNEAQ. This CDR3 region has 13 residues. The CDR3, as DNA: TGTGCCAGCAGCTTAGAGAGAGGGCATGGGCAGTTCTTC. This translates into CASSLERGHGQFF. Complete variable domain (other parts from reference TRBV7-8 and TRBJ2-1): GAGVSQSPRYKVAKRGQDVALRCDPISGHVSLFWYQQALGQGPEFLTYFQNEAQLDKSGLPSDRFFAERPEGSVSTLKIQRTQQEDSAVYLCASSLERGHGQFFGPGTRLTVL.

This clonotype was seen ten or more times. The V call is TRBV15, the J call TRBJ2-1, with D perhaps being TRBD1 or TRBD2 (5 bases each). V shed 0 bases and J shed 0 bases, with 18 bases lying between them. Germline V gene lookup returns CDR1 LNHNV and CDR2 YYDKDF (reference sequence). This CDR3 is built from 19 residues. The CDR3 loop reads CATSRDGGFAASSYNEQFF. CDR3 bases: TGTGCCACCAGCAGAGATGGGGGTTTTGCGGCGAGCTCCTACAATGAGCAGTTCTTC.

At least ten counts were recorded for this clonotype. The CDR3 coding sequence is TGTGCCAGCAGTAAATCGGGCAACGAGCAGTTCTTC. It is translated as CASSKSGNEQFF. The chain recombines TRBV6-2 or TRBV6-3 with TRBJ2-1; D unclear. The V end was cut by 5 bases, the J end by 10 bases, with 12 bases between. CDR3 length: 12 residues. Germline loops: CDR1 MNHEY, CDR2 SVGEGT.

The rearrangement uses TRBV5-1 and TRBJ1-1, with TRBD1 matching over 8 bases. J lost 0 bases, V lost 4 bases, and 5 bases had no gene match. This CDR3 comprises 15 residues. Looked up from germline, CDR1 is SGHRS and CDR2 is YFSETQ. The chain's CDR3 is CASSLRTGMNTEAFF. CDR3 bases: TGCGCCAGCAGCCTCAGGACAGGGATGAACACTGAAGCTTTCTTT.

The table lists this clonotype with many counts. The CDR3 loop reads CSVGDSGSWNEQFF. CDR3 coding DNA: TGCAGCGTTGGTGATAGCGGGAGTTGGAATGAGCAGTTCTTC. V usage is TRBV29-1 and J usage is TRBJ2-1; TRBD2 matches 9 bases. The V gene end was trimmed by 4 bases and the J gene end by 7 bases; junction bases not matched to a gene: 8. This CDR3 is 14 amino acids long. The germline V gene has CDR1 SQVTM and CDR2 ANQGSEA.

This clonotype was picked up many times. The CDR3 coding sequence is TGCAGCGTGACCGGCGGGACCGGGGAGCTGTTTTTT. Its protein is CSVTGGTGELFF. The chain uses TRBV29-1 and TRBJ2-2; D is perhaps TRBD2 (5 bases). The CDR3 spans 12 residues. Germline V lookup: CDR1 SQVTM, CDR2 ANQGSEA. Between the trimmed V and J ends, which lost 6 bases and 5 bases, there was a span of 10 bases.

Details on this clonotype: A read error is possible here, since a much larger clone lies one base away. The rearrangement uses TRBV19 and TRBJ1-5; 12 bases agree with TRBD1. Per the germline V gene, CDR1 is LNHDA and CDR2 is SQIVND (reference sequence). CDR3 length: 16 amino acids. For the CDR3, the DNA is TGTGCCAGTAGTACGGGGACAGGGGGCTTGGATCAGACCCAGCATTTT. Translation gives CASSTGTGGLDQTQHF.

In its sample, this clonotype was seen many times. The chain is built from TRBV6-1 and TRBJ2-4, with D hard to call. Germline V gene data show CDR1 as MNHNS and CDR2 as SASEGT. The CDR3 length is 15 residues. The V gene lost 5 bases and the J gene lost 0 bases, with 11 bases spanning the gap. The CDR3 is CASSSAGEAKNIQYF. The CDR3 DNA follows: TGTGCCAGCAGTTCGGCAGGTGAAGCCAAAAACATTCAGTACTTC.

In this sample, this clonotype turned up many times. The chain uses TRBV7-9 and TRBJ1-1; the D gene is possibly TRBD1 (5 bases). This CDR3 is 15 amino acids long. Germline V gene sequence: CDR1 SEHNR, CDR2 FQNEAQ (reference sequence). Trimming stripped 4 bases from V and 2 bases from J, with 14 bases between. The chain's CDR3 is CASSSWDQFNTEAFF. The CDR3, as DNA: TGTGCCAGCAGCTCCTGGGACCAATTTAACACTGAAGCTTTCTTT.

This clonotype was recorded many times. The chain combines TRBV7-2 with TRBJ1-1, with D maybe TRBD1 (6 bases). Germline assignment: CDR1 SGHTA and CDR2 FQGNSA. Trimming shortened V by 2 bases and J by 0 bases, and 10 bases separated the two germline ends. This CDR3 spans 15 amino acids. CDR3 nucleotide sequence: TGTGCCAGCAGCTTACTTACAGGGCTGAACACTGAAGCTTTCTTT. It codes for CASSLLTGLNTEAFF.

This clonotype was observed many times. The CDR3 loop is CASSFRVRNQPQHF. The CDR3, as DNA: TGTGCCAGCAGCTTTCGGGTCCGAAATCAGCCCCAGCATTTT. The rearrangement uses TRBV6-1 and TRBJ1-5; no definite D call. The CDR3 length is 14 residues. The V end was cut by 6 bases, the J end by 4 bases, with 13 bases between. Germline V CDR1 and CDR2: MNHNS, SASEGT.

In this sample, this clonotype turned up many times. The J gene is TRBJ2-2, the V gene TRBV20-1; the match to TRBD2 covers 9 bases. The CDR3 has 14 residues. Germline V gene data show CDR1 as DFQATT and CDR2 as SNEGSKA (reference sequence). After removal of 5 bases from V and 2 bases from J, the junction contained 3 bases not matched to a gene. The chain's CDR3 is CSAASGVNTGELFF. Written as DNA, the CDR3 is TGCAGTGCTGCTAGCGGGGTAAACACCGGGGAGCTGTTTTTT.

This clonotype was counted only a few times. The V and J genes are TRBV2 and TRBJ2-4; TRBD1 aligns across 11 bases. V lost 6 bases, J lost 1 base, and 5 bases stayed unmatched. The CDR3 totals 16 residues. The germline gives CDR1 SNHLY, CDR2 FYNNEI. CDR3 sequence (DNA): TGTGCCAGCAGAGCCCGGACAGGGGGCGCCAAAAACATTCAGTACTTC. Amino acid sequence: CASRARTGGAKNIQYF. Together with reference TRBV2 and TRBJ2-4, the CDR3 gives the full variable domain: EPEVTQTPSHQVTQMGQEVILRCVPISNHLYFYWYRQILGQKVEFLVSFYNNEISEKSEIFDDQFSVERPDGSNFTLKIRSTKLEDSAMYFCASRARTGGAKNIQYFGAGTRLSVL.